This is a list of T cell receptor beta chains from one sample in a study of STAT5B mutations in CD4+ large granular lymphocyte leukemia. TCRdb's table, derived via immunoSEQ multiplex PCR, lists solely in-frame clones and lacks some. The table has around 33,000 clones, 88% seen once; the top ten hold roughly 0.95%. The specimen was CD4+ T cells from blood buffy coats. The receptors stem from a human donor in good health. Each CDR3 is given with its conserved first and last residue. A D gene is named only where the DNA matches it firmly. Clone size, where shown, is once, few, many, or a class for clones that have expanded.

TRBD1	-	TRBV10-3	TRBJ1-1	CATRTGTVNEAFF	TGTGCCACAAGGACCGGGACAGTTAATGAAGCTTTCTTT
-	-	TRBV5-4	TRBJ2-1	CASSPLRDEQFF	TGTGCCAGCAGCCCCCTGCGGGATGAGCAGTTCTTC
-	-	TRBV2	TRBJ2-5	CASILEGGRQETQYF	TGTGCCAGCATTCTTGAAGGAGGCAGACAAGAGACCCAGTACTTC
-	-	TRBV19	TRBJ1-5	CASSRQAVNQPQHF	TGTGCCAGTAGTCGACAGGCGGTAAATCAGCCCCAGCATTTT
TRBD1	-	TRBV18	TRBJ1-1	CASSPPGGWTEAFF	TGTGCCAGCTCACCGCCAGGGGGGTGGACTGAAGCTTTCTTT
TRBD1	-	TRBV12-5	TRBJ2-1	CASGLGTGGSDEQFF	TGTGCTAGTGGCCTCGGGACAGGGGGCTCGGATGAGCAGTTCTTC
-	once	TRBV11-2	TRBJ2-3	CASSLDFSADTQYF	TGTGCCAGCAGCTTAGATTTTAGCGCAGATACGCAGTATTTT
-	-	TRBV11-3	TRBJ1-5	CASSLAPHRPQHF	TGTGCCAGCAGCTTGGCTCCGCATCGGCCCCAGCATTTT
-	-	TRBV6-4	TRBJ2-2	CASSQVAGRTGELFF	TGTGCCAGCAGTCAAGTCGCGGGACGCACCGGGGAGCTGTTTTTT
TRBD2	-	TRBV5-1	TRBJ2-3	CASSLLSSGGLPDTQYF	TGCGCCAGCAGCTTGCTCTCTAGCGGGGGGTTGCCAGATACGCAGTATTTT
TRBD1	-	TRBV5-1	TRBJ1-1	CASRDRGRDTEAFF	TGCGCCAGCAGGGACAGGGGTAGGGACACTGAAGCTTTCTTT
TRBD2	-	TRBV5-8	TRBJ2-5	CASSSGTSVETQYF	TGTGCCAGCAGCTCCGGGACTAGCGTGGAGACCCAGTACTTC
-	-	TRBV30	TRBJ1-2	CAWSTGSGVGYTF	TGTGCCTGGAGTACCGGGAGCGGGGTCGGCTACACCTTC
-	-	TRBV27	TRBJ1-2	CASSRSFGLGNYGYTF	TGTGCCAGCAGCCGCAGTTTTGGACTCGGGAACTATGGCTACACCTTC